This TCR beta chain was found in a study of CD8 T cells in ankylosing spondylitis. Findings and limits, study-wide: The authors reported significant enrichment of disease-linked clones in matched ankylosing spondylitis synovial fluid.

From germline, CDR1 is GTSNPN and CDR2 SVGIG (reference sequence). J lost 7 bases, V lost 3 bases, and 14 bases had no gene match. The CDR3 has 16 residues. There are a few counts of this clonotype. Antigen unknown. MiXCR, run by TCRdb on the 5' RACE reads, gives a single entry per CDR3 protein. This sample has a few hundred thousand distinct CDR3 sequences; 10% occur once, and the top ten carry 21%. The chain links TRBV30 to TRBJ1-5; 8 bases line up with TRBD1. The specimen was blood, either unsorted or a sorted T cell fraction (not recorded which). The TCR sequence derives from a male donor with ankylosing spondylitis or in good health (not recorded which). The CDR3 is CAWRELQDRDKQPQHF. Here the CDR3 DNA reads TGTGCCTGGAGGGAACTCCAGGACAGGGACAAGCAGCCCCAGCATTTT.